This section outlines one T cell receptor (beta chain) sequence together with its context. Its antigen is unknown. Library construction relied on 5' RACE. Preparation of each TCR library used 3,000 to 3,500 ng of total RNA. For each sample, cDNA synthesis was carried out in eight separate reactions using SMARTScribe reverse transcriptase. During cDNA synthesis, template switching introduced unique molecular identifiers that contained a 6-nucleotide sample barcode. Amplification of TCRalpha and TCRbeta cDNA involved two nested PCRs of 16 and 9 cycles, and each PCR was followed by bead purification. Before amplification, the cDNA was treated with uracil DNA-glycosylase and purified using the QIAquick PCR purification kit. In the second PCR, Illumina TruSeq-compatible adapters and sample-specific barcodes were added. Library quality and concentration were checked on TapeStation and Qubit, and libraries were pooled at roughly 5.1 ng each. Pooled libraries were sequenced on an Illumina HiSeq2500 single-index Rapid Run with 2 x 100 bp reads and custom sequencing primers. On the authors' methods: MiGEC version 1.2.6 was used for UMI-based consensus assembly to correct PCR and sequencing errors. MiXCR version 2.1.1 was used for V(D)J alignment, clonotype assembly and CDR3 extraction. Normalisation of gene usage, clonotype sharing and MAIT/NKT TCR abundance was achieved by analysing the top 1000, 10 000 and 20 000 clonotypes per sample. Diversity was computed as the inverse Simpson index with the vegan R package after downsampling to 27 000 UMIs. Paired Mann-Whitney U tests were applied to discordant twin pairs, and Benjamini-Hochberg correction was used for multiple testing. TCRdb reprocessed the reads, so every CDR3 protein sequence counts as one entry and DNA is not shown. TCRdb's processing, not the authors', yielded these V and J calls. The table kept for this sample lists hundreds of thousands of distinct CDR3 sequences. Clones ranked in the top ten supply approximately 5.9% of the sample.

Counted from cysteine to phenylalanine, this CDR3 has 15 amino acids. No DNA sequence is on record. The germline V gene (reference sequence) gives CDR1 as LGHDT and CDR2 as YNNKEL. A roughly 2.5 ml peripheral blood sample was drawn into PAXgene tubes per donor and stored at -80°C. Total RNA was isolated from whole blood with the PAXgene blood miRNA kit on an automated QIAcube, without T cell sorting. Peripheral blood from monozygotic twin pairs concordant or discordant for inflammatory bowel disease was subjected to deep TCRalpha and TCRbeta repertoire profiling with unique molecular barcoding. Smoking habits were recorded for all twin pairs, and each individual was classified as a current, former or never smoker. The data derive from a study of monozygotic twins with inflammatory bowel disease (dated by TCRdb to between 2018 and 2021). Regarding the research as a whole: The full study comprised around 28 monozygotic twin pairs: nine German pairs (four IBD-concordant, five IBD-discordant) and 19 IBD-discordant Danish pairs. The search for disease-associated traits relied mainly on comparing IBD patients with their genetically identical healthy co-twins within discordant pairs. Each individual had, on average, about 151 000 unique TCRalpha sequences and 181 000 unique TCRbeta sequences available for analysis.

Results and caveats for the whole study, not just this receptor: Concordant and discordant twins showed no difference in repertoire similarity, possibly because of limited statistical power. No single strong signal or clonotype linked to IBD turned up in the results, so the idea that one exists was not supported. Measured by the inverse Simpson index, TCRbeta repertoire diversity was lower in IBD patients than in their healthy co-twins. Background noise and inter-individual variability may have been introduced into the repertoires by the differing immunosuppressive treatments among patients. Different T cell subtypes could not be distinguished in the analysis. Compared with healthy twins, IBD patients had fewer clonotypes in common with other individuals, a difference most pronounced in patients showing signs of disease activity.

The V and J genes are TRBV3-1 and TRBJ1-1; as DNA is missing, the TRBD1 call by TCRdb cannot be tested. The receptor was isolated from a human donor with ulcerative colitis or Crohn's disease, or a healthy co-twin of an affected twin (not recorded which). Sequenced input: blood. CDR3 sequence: CASSQGGHSNTEAFF.